This T cell receptor (beta chain) was identified in a study of response to subunit inactivated influenza vaccine. Overall study results and limits: Each seasonal flu vaccination may recruit only limited new T cells, authors suggested.

This clonotype was counted a few times. Its antigen is not known. One entry per CDR3 protein results from TCRdb running MiXCR on the RT-PCR reads. The data hold more than 700,000 distinct CDR3 sequences, with 20% to 25% observed a single time. The sample consisted of PBMCs from blood, taken roughly 5 days after vaccination. The source of this sequence is a man aged 45-60 years who received an inactivated influenza vaccine.

The CDR3 DNA follows: TGTGCCAGCAGCTTCCCGGGCGGGGCCTACGAGCAGTACTTC. It translates to CASSFPGGAYEQYF. V and J are TRBV7-8 and TRBJ2-7; D might be TRBD2 (6 bases). Germline values: CDR1 SGHVS, CDR2 FQNEAQ. The CDR3 extends over 14 amino acids. V gave up 3 bases and J gave up 2 bases, with 11 bases separating them.